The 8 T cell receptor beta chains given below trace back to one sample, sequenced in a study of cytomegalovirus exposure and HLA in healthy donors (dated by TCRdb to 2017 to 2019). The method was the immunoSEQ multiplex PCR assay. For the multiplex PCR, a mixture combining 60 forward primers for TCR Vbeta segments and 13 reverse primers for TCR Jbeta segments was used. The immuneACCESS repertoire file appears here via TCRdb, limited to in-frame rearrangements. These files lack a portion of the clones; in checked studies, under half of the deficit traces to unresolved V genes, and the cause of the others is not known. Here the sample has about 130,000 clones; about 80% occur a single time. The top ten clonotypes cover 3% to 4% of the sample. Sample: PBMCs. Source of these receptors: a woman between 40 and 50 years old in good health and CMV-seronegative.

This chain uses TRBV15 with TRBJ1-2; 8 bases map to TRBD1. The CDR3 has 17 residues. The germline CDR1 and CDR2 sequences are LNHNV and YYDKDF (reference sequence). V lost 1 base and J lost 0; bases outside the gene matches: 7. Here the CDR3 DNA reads TGTGCCACCAGCAGAGTTGCAGGGGGCGAAGCTAACTATGGCTACACCTTC. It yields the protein CATSRVAGGEANYGYTF.

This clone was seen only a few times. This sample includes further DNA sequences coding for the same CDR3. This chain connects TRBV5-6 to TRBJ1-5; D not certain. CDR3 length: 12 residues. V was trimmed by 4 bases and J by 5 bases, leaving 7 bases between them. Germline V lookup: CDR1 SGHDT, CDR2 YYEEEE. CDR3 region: CASSLGDQPQHF. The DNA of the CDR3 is TGTGCCAGCAGCCTAGGCGATCAGCCCCAGCATTTT.

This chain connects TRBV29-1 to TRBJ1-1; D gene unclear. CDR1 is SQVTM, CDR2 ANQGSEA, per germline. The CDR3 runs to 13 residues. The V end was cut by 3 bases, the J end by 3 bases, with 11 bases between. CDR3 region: CSVDSRQYTEAFF. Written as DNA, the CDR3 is TGCAGCGTTGATAGTAGACAATACACTGAAGCTTTCTTT. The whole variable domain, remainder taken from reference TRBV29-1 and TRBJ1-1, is SAVISQKPSRDICQRGTSLTIQCQVDSQVTMMFWYRQQPGQSLTLIATANQGSEATYESGFVIDKFPISRPNLTFSTLTVSNMSPEDSSIYLCSVDSRQYTEAFFGQGTRLTVV.

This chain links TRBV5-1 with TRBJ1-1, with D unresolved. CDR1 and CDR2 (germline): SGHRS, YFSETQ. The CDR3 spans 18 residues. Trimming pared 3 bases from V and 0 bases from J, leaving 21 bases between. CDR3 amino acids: CASSSRPGEGPLNTEAFF. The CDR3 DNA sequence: TGCGCCAGCAGCTCCCGTCCGGGTGAGGGCCCCCTGAACACTGAAGCTTTCTTT.

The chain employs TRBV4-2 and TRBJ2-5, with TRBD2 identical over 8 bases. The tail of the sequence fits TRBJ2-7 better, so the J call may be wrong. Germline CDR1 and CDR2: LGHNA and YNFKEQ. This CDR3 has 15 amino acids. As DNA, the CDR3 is TGTGCCAGCAGCCGGGGCGGGGGGAGCCACTACGAGCAGTACTTC. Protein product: CASSRGGGSHYEQYF.

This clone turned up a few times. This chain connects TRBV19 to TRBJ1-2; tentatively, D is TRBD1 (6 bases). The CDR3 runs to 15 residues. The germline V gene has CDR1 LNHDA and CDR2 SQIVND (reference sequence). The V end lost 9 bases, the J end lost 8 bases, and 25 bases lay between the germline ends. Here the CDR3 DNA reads TGTGCCAGCGTTTACCGTCGGGGGGCAGATGGCGGCTACACCTTC. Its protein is CASVYRRGADGGYTF.

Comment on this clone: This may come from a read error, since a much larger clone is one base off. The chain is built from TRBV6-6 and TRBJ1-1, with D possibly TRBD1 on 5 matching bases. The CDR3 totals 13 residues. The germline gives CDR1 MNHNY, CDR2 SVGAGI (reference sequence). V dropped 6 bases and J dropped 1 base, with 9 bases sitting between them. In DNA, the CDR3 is TGTGCCAGCAGGTCCCAGGGGAACACTGAAGCTTTCTTT. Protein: CASRSQGNTEAFF.

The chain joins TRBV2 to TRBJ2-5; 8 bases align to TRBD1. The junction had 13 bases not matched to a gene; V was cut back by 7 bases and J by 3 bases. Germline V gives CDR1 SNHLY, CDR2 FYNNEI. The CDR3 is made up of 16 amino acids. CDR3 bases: TGTGCCAGCAATACCCCAGGGGGCGCGGTTGAAGAGACCCAGTACTTC. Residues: CASNTPGGAVEETQYF.